This TCR beta chain was found in a study of metastatic and nonmetastatic thyroid tumors. Study-level information: Blood and tumor or nodule tissue repertoires from malignant and benign thyroid patients were compared.

The CDR3 is 16 residues long. V dropped 3 bases and J dropped 5 bases, with 19 bases sitting between them. Per the original methods: A classifier of distant metastasis in papillary thyroid cancer was built from CDR3 differences (across clinicopathological groups). TCRdb re-clonotyped the PCR reads via MiXCR. These V and J calls are TCRdb output, not the study's own analysis. This sample has around 15,000 clones, with roughly a fifth found just once. Concerning this clone itself: What it recognizes is unknown.

Patients were all untreated before their thyroid surgery. Study conclusions and caveats: Across blood and tumor, TCR beta diversity in malignant thyroid tumors was reportedly significantly higher than in benign nodules.

The sample comprised adjacent normal tissue. This sequence was found in a female donor with papillary thyroid cancer or a benign thyroid nodule (not recorded which). Some clones in this sample may be carry-over from other donors' samples. The V and J genes are TRBV12-3 or TRBV12-4 and TRBJ1-1; tentative D call: TRBD1 (6 bases). The CDR3 bases are TGTGCCAGCAGTTTTCGAGGGGGATCGAAGGGAACTGAAGCTTTCTTT. It translates to CASSFRGGSKGTEAFF.